Presented here are 6 T cell receptor beta chains from one specimen sequenced in a study of Graves' ophthalmopathy and Graves' hyperthyroidism. From RNA, the CDR3 regions of TCR beta chains were amplified and sequenced. The authors performed first-round RT-PCR with HTBI primers and then a second-round multiplex PCR. A single record per CDR3 protein comes from TCRdb applying MiXCR to the multiplex PCR reads. The data show 200,000 to 300,000 distinct CDR3 sequences, with around 50% seen just once and about half held by the top ten. The sequenced sample was peripheral blood. The receptors stem from an adult man with Graves' ophthalmopathy.

The chain carries TRBV9 and TRBJ2-5; no reliable D call. This CDR3 is built from 16 residues. Germline V gene lookup returns CDR1 SGDLS and CDR2 YYNGEE. Deletions cut 4 bases from V and 5 bases from J, with 21 bases between. In DNA, the CDR3 is TGTGCCAGCAGCTTCACTCTGGTAGCCCAAAGGGAGACCCAGTACTTC. Protein: CASSFTLVAQRETQYF.

This clonotype was counted at least ten times. V gene TRBV29-1 combines with J gene TRBJ1-1; D unclear. Germline CDR1 and CDR2: SQVTM and ANQGSEA. Trimming left V 4 bases short and J 5 bases short, with 11 bases between. This CDR3 has 12 residues. The CDR3 sequence is CSVVRVGTEAFF. The CDR3 coding sequence is TGCAGCGTTGTGAGGGTAGGGACTGAAGCTTTCTTT.

CDR3 residues: CASSRSSATISYEQYF. The CDR3 DNA reads TGTGCCAGCAGCCGTTCTAGCGCGACTATCTCCTACGAGCAGTACTTC. This chain joins TRBV11-2 and TRBJ2-7; a weak D match, TRBD2 (6 bases). This CDR3 region has 16 residues. CDR1 and CDR2 from the germline V gene are SGHAT and FQNNGV. Trimming cost V 5 bases and J 0 bases, with 17 bases left between them.

J is TRBJ1-1 and V is TRBV4-1, with no clear D. With 0 bases removed from V and 0 bases from J, the gap between germline ends came to 8 bases. The CDR3 sequence is 15 residues long. Germline V gene data show CDR1 as MGHRA and CDR2 as YSYEKL. CDR3 sequence (DNA): TGCGCCAGCAGCCAAGAGGCCGCCCTGAACACTGAAGCTTTCTTT. Protein sequence: CASSQEAALNTEAFF.

The rearrangement uses TRBV2 and TRBJ1-3, with D unresolved. With 5 bases removed from V and 2 bases from J, the gap between germline ends came to 7 bases. The CDR3 has 13 amino acids. Germline-derived CDR1 and CDR2 are SNHLY and FYNNEI. CDR3 in amino acids: CASSTLTGNTIYF. The CDR3 DNA follows: TGTGCCAGCAGTACTCTAACTGGAAACACCATATATTTT. The full variable domain, rest sourced from reference TRBV2 and TRBJ1-3, is EPEVTQTPSHQVTQMGQEVILRCVPISNHLYFYWYRQILGQKVEFLVSFYNNEISEKSEIFDDQFSVERPDGSNFTLKIRSTKLEDSAMYFCASSTLTGNTIYFGEGSWLTVV.

This chain links TRBV2 with TRBJ1-2, with TRBD1 matching over 7 bases. Germline trimming cut 5 bases from V and 5 bases from J; bases unmatched to any gene: 11. This CDR3 region has 15 residues. Germline V gene lookup returns CDR1 SNHLY and CDR2 FYNNEI. CDR3 region: CASSPAGQVEYGYTF. The DNA for the CDR3 is TGTGCCAGCAGTCCCGCCGGACAGGTCGAATATGGCTACACCTTC.